This T cell receptor (beta chain) was captured in a study of preoperative IRX-2 immunotherapy in early breast cancer. The repertoire was sequenced with immunoSEQ multiplex PCR; TCRdb's copy has only in-frame clones and lacks some. This sample has around 95,000 clones, with just over 85% found just once. Treatment meaning: preoperative locoregional IRX-2 cytokine immunotherapy. Samples came from a phase Ib trial of preoperative locoregional IRX-2 cytokine immunotherapy. A remark on this clone: The read comes to an end 1 residue before the CDR3 does, leaving the germline J gene to fill in the end.

V shed 0 bases and J 2 bases; nucleotides not matched to a gene: 6. The CDR3 runs 17 residues. The germline V gene encodes CDR1 MNHNS and CDR2 SASEGT. The sample was tumor tissue, taken after IRX-2 immunotherapy. This receptor was identified in a human donor with breast cancer. V is TRBV6-1 and J is TRBJ2-3; the match to TRBD2 covers 9 bases. The sequenced CDR3 bases are TGTGCCAGCAGTGAAGCGCTTGGCGGGGGGGACACAGATACGCAGTAT. This gives the protein CASSEALGGGDTDTQY. The whole CDR3 sequence is CASSEALGGGDTDTQYF.